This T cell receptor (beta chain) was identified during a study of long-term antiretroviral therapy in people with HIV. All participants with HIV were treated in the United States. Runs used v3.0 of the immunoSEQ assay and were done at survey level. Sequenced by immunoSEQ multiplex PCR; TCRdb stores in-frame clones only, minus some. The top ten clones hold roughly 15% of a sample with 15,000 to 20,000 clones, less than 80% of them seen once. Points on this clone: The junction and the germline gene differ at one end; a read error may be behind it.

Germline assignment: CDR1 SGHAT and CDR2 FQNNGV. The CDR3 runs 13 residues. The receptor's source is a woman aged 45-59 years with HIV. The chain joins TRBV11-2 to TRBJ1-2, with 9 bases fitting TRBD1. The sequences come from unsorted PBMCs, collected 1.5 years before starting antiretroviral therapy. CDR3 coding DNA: TGTGCCAGCAGCCAAGGACAGGGGAATGGGTACACCTTC. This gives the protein CASSQGQGNGYTF.